One sample yielded the 17 T cell receptor beta chains listed below, sequenced in a study of CD8 T cells in Susac syndrome. Random-hexamer reverse transcription was applied to roughly 0.45 to 1 ug RNA. In TCRdb, the immunoSEQ multiplex PCR reads were re-called with MiXCR into one record per CDR3 protein. The sample has 100,000 to 150,000 distinct CDR3 sequences; approximately 94% are singletons. The sample consisted of CD4+ T cells from PBMCs. The receptors were gathered from a human donor with multiple sclerosis.

V and J are TRBV12-3 or TRBV12-4 and TRBJ2-5; D is ambiguous. This CDR3 is built from 16 residues. The V end was cut by 4 bases, the J end by 2 bases, with 17 bases between. CDR3 in amino acids: CASSSSTPGYQETQYF. The CDR3 coding sequence is TGTGCCAGCAGTTCGTCTACCCCCGGGTATCAAGAGACCCAGTACTTC.

The chain combines TRBV19 with TRBJ1-5, with D possibly TRBD1 on 5 matching bases. Trimming stripped 6 bases from V and 4 bases from J, with 13 bases between. Germline CDR1 and CDR2: LNHDA and SQIVND (reference sequence). CDR3 length: 14 residues. The CDR3: CASRPRQSNQPQHF. CDR3 nucleotide sequence: TGTGCCAGTAGACCGCGACAGTCTAATCAGCCCCAGCATTTT. The entire variable domain, with the rest obtained from reference TRBV19 and TRBJ1-5, is as follows: DGGITQSPKYLFRKEGQNVTLSCEQNLNHDAMYWYRQDPGQGLRLIYYSQIVNDFQKGDIAEGYSVSREKKESFPLTVTSAQKNPTAFYLCASRPRQSNQPQHFGDGTRLSIL.

This chain uses TRBV19 with TRBJ2-1, with 13 bases identical to TRBD2. V trimming: 2 bases; J trimming: 7 bases; junction bases outside the gene matches: 5. The germline V gene has CDR1 LNHDA and CDR2 SQIVND (reference sequence). The CDR3 is made up of 16 amino acids. CDR3 protein: CASSIWRTSGRNEQFF. Here the CDR3 DNA reads TGTGCCAGTAGTATATGGAGGACTAGCGGGAGAAATGAGCAGTTCTTC. Together with reference TRBV19 and TRBJ2-1, the CDR3 gives the full variable domain: DGGITQSPKYLFRKEGQNVTLSCEQNLNHDAMYWYRQDPGQGLRLIYYSQIVNDFQKGDIAEGYSVSREKKESFPLTVTSAQKNPTAFYLCASSIWRTSGRNEQFFGPGTRLTVL.

The rearrangement uses TRBV6-1 and TRBJ1-2; D might be TRBD1 (6 bases). Trimming took 6 bases from V and 5 from J, leaving 22 bases between them. The CDR3 loop spans 16 amino acids. Germline V gene data show CDR1 as MNHNS and CDR2 as SASEGT. The CDR3 DNA reads as TGTGCCAGCAGAAACGCGGTGCTTAGGGGGAGTTATGGCTACACCTTC. It is translated as CASRNAVLRGSYGYTF.

This chain links TRBV12-3 or TRBV12-4 with TRBJ2-3; perhaps TRBD2 as D (6 bases). The CDR3 loop spans 14 amino acids. The ends were cut back, 5 bases at V and 0 bases at J, with 9 bases in the middle. DNA for the CDR3: TGTGCCAGCAGTCGGGACTCCAGCACAGATACGCAGTATTTT. Translation gives CASSRDSSTDTQYF.

V is TRBV19 and J is TRBJ2-1; maybe TRBD2 (6 bases). With 2 bases removed from V and 0 bases from J, the gap between germline ends came to 14 bases. There are 17 residues in the CDR3. Germline V gene lookup returns CDR1 LNHDA and CDR2 SQIVND (reference sequence). The CDR3 region is CASSITPPGSSYNEQFF. The CDR3 DNA reads as TGTGCCAGTAGTATAACTCCACCCGGGAGCTCCTACAATGAGCAGTTCTTC.

This chain connects TRBV5-1 to TRBJ1-1; D is ambiguous. Germline CDR1 and CDR2: SGHRS and YFSETQ. V was trimmed by 10 bases and J by 11 bases, leaving 21 bases between them. The CDR3 is made up of 12 amino acids. DNA for the CDR3: TGCGCCTCCACCACCGACGGGGAGATGGCTTTCTTT. Protein product: CASTTDGEMAFF.

This rearrangement joins TRBV6-2 or TRBV6-3 to TRBJ1-5; 7 nucleotides align to TRBD1. The CDR3 spans 16 residues. V shed 2 bases, J shed 1 base, and the junction held 5 bases outside the gene matches. CDR1 and CDR2 (germline): MNHEY, SVGEGT. The CDR3 nucleotides are TGTGCCAGCAGTTACGGAGGGGGCCGGAGCAATCAGCCCCAGCATTTT. Residues: CASSYGGGRSNQPQHF.

The chain couples TRBV15 to TRBJ1-4; D may be TRBD1 (6 bases). Germline V gives CDR1 LNHNV, CDR2 YYDKDF (reference sequence). The CDR3 covers 14 residues. V lost 1 base and J lost 6, with 9 bases in between. CDR3 protein: CATSRARGDEKLFF. The DNA of the CDR3 is TGTGCCACCAGCAGAGCTAGGGGGGATGAAAAACTGTTTTTT.

Here the CDR3 DNA reads TGTGCCAGCAGCCTTAACACGAACACTGAAGCTTTCTTT. Protein: CASSLNTNTEAFF. V usage is TRBV7-9 and J usage is TRBJ1-1; no clear D. With 5 bases removed from V and 1 base from J, the gap between germline ends came to 8 bases. Germline V gene data show CDR1 as SEHNR and CDR2 as FQNEAQ (reference sequence). This CDR3 has 13 residues.

The rearrangement uses TRBV5-1 and TRBJ2-5, with TRBD1 matching 8 bases. The V segment lost 4 bases and the J segment 5 bases; nucleotides outside the gene matches: 7. CDR3 length: 14 residues. The germline CDR1 and CDR2 sequences are SGHRS and YFSETQ. CDR3 residues: CASSAGGLGETQYF. The DNA of the CDR3 is TGCGCCAGCAGCGCAGGGGGCCTGGGGGAGACCCAGTACTTC.

The rearrangement uses TRBV5-4 and TRBJ1-2; D possibly corresponds to TRBD1 (5 bases). This CDR3 has 12 amino acids. V dropped 2 bases and J dropped 7 bases, with 9 bases sitting between them. CDR1 and CDR2 from the germline V gene are SGHNT and YYREEE (reference sequence). The CDR3 DNA is TGTGCCAGCAGCTTAAGAGGGGCTGGCTACACCTTC. Residues: CASSLRGAGYTF.

The genes are TRBV29-1 and TRBJ2-2; D gene unclear. This CDR3 comprises 12 residues. Germline V lookup: CDR1 SQVTM, CDR2 ANQGSEA. V was shortened by 7 bases and J by 1 base, with 7 bases between the two germline ends. The CDR3 spells CSGELNTGELFF. The CDR3 bases are TGCAGCGGGGAACTGAACACCGGGGAGCTGTTTTTT.

The genes are TRBV20-1 and TRBJ2-5; weak D call: TRBD1 (5 bases). The CDR3 consists of 12 residues. The V end lost 5 bases, the J end lost 2 bases, and 9 bases lay between the germline ends. Germline V gives CDR1 DFQATT, CDR2 SNEGSKA (reference sequence). The CDR3 is CSAVQGQETQYF. The CDR3, as DNA: TGCAGTGCTGTCCAGGGTCAAGAGACCCAGTACTTC.

The CDR3 DNA sequence: TGTGCCAGCTCACTAGGGACAGGGGCCACTGAAGCTTTCTTT. This sequence encodes CASSLGTGATEAFF. The chain has TRBV18 and TRBJ1-1; 10 nucleotides match TRBD1. CDR1 and CDR2 from the germline V gene are KGHSH and LQKENI. Germline trimming cut 4 bases from V and 4 bases from J; bases unmatched to any gene: 3. CDR3 size: 14 residues.

The rearrangement links TRBV7-3 to TRBJ2-2; 10 bases align to TRBD1. CDR3 length: 15 amino acids. Germline V gene data show CDR1 as SGHTA and CDR2 as FQGTGA. Losses at the gene ends were 4 bases for V and 4 bases for J; bases not matched to a gene: 3. CDR3 sequence reads: CASSSTGGRTGELFF. As DNA, the CDR3 is TGTGCCAGCAGCTCGACAGGGGGCCGCACCGGGGAGCTGTTTTTT.

The chain uses TRBV19 and TRBJ1-1; D is undetermined. Trimming removed 7 bases from V and 4 bases from J, with 16 bases in between. The CDR3 runs to 14 residues. Germline lookup yields CDR1 LNHDA and CDR2 SQIVND (reference sequence). This CDR3 is CASTPGRMGTEAFF. CDR3 DNA sequence: TGTGCCAGTACCCCAGGTCGGATGGGCACTGAAGCTTTCTTT.